One T cell receptor beta chain is described in this entry. The data were taken from a study of T cells after yellow fever vaccination. The wider study: Each low-cell-number fraction was prepared by means of SMART-Seq v4 Ultra Low Input.

Trimming took 2 bases from V and 2 from J; bases not matched to a gene: 5. The CDR3 has 15 amino acids. TCRdb re-analysed the 5' RACE reads in MiXCR, keeping a single row per CDR3 protein. Seen here are some 150,000 distinct CDR3 sequences, approximately 11% observed once, and the top ten hold 35% to 45%. The TCR comes from a man aged 18 to 29 who received the YFV17D yellow fever vaccine. The chain recombines TRBV12-3 or TRBV12-4 with TRBJ1-1; TRBD1 matches 7 bases. Sequenced material: CD8+ T cells sorted from PBMCs, taken 15 days after the yellow fever booster vaccination. The CDR3 loop reads CASSLRDRPNTEAFF. DNA for the CDR3: TGTGCCAGCAGTTTACGGGACAGACCAAACACTGAAGCTTTCTTT.